This TCR beta chain originates from a study of T cell repertoires in ileal Crohn's disease. Trimming removed 8 bases from V and 5 bases from J; junction bases left unmatched: 13. The CDR3 is 16 residues long. Per the germline V gene, CDR1 is SNHLY and CDR2 is FYNNEI. This table comes from immunoSEQ multiplex PCR, and its TCRdb copy is limited to in-frame clones, with some not included. The data contain some 2,000 clones, approximately 81% of them singletons. Material for sequencing was ileal tissue. This chain joins TRBV2 and TRBJ2-5, with 11 bases aligning to TRBD2. This sequence was found in an adult with Crohn's disease. DNA of the CDR3: TGTGCCAGCCGGGGGGTAGCGGGGGGGAGGAGGGAGACCCAGTACTTC. It translates to CASRGVAGGRRETQYF. Full variable domain (remainder filled in from reference TRBV2 and TRBJ2-5): EPEVTQTPSHQVTQMGQEVILRCVPISNHLYFYWYRQILGQKVEFLVSFYNNEISEKSEIFDDQFSVERPDGSNFTLKIRSTKLEDSAMYFCASRGVAGGRRETQYFGPGTRLLVL.